A single sample is the source of the 23 T cell receptor beta chains below, sequenced in a study of cytomegalovirus exposure and HLA in healthy donors. PCR amplification relied on 60 Vbeta primers (plus 13 Jbeta primers). Repertoires were generated with immunoSEQ multiplex PCR, while TCRdb's copy carries only in-frame clones and drops some. The sample table includes about 96,000 clones. The sequencing input was PBMCs. These receptors were obtained from a woman aged 30 to 39 in good health and CMV-seronegative.

This rearrangement joins TRBV2 to TRBJ2-3; D might be TRBD2 (6 bases). There are 15 residues in the CDR3. The germline V and J ends were trimmed by 4 bases and 1 base, with 12 bases remaining between them. CDR1 is SNHLY, CDR2 FYNNEI, per germline. The CDR3 DNA follows: TGTGCCAGCAGTGCTAGCGCCTGGGGCACAGATACGCAGTATTTT. The encoded protein is CASSASAWGTDTQYF.

The genes are TRBV28 and TRBJ2-7; no definite D call. The length of the CDR3 is 15 residues. The germline V gene has CDR1 MDHEN and CDR2 SYDVKM. V was clipped by 5 bases and J by 2 bases, with 16 bases between them. The CDR3 sequence: CASSENQATAYEQYF. DNA of the CDR3: TGTGCCAGCAGTGAGAACCAGGCTACAGCCTACGAGCAGTACTTC.

The chain joins TRBV19 to TRBJ1-5; D call uncertain. This CDR3 comprises 13 residues. V was shortened by 0 bases and J by 8 bases, with 8 bases between the two germline ends. CDR1 is LNHDA, CDR2 SQIVND, per germline (reference sequence). The DNA for the CDR3 is TGTGCCAGTAGTATAGATCTGGAGGAGCCCCAGCATTTT. Its translation: CASSIDLEEPQHF.

The V and J genes are TRBV5-1 and TRBJ1-1; 8 positions agree with TRBD1. The ends lost 4 bases at V and 1 base at J; junction bases unmatched: 3. The CDR3 has 14 residues. The germline CDR1 and CDR2 sequences are SGHRS and YFSETQ. CDR3 amino acids: CASSTDRGNTEAFF. Written as DNA, the CDR3 is TGCGCCAGCAGCACCGACAGGGGGAACACTGAAGCTTTCTTT.

This chain connects TRBV27 to TRBJ2-5; 9 nucleotides agree with TRBD1. The V gene's germline CDR1 is MNHEY and CDR2 SMNVEV (reference sequence). The trim removed 8 bases at V and 5 bases at J, leaving 12 bases unmatched. This CDR3 is 15 amino acids long. This CDR3 reads CASGFRDRARETQYF. The CDR3 DNA reads TGTGCCAGCGGATTCCGGGACAGGGCTCGGGAGACCCAGTACTTC.

The chain combines TRBV11-2 with TRBJ2-1, with 11 bases identical to TRBD2. Germline values: CDR1 SGHAT, CDR2 FQNNGV. The CDR3 is made up of 17 amino acids. J gave up 4 bases and V 6 bases, and 11 bases lay outside the gene matches. The CDR3 DNA sequence: TGTGCCAGCAGTTCCGGGACTAGCGGTGCCTCATACAATGAGCAGTTCTTC. Translating it yields CASSSGTSGASYNEQFF.

The chain combines TRBV6-1 with TRBJ1-5; TRBD1 matches 8 bases. CDR3 length: 14 amino acids. The germline V gene encodes CDR1 MNHNS and CDR2 SASEGT. Germline trimming cut 4 bases from V and 5 bases from J; bases unmatched to any gene: 4. This CDR3 is CASSGQGRDQPQHF. CDR3 nucleotides: TGTGCCAGCAGTGGACAGGGGAGGGATCAGCCCCAGCATTTT.

V usage is TRBV19 and J usage is TRBJ1-3, with 9 bases aligning to TRBD1. Trimming took 5 bases from V and 0 from J; bases not matched to a gene: 2. Germline V CDR1 and CDR2: LNHDA, SQIVND (reference sequence). CDR3 length equals 15 residues. CDR3 in DNA: TGTGCCAGTAGTGCGACAGGGGGCTCTGGAAACACCATATATTTT. This sequence encodes CASSATGGSGNTIYF.

The V call is TRBV9, the J call TRBJ1-2, with 11 bases identical to TRBD1. This CDR3 comprises 16 residues. Germline assignment: CDR1 SGDLS and CDR2 YYNGEE. V lost 4 bases to trimming and J lost 8 bases; unmatched junction nucleotides: 13. CDR3 nucleotide sequence: TGTGCCAGCAGCCCGGGCGGACAGGGGGCCTCAGGCGGCTACACCTTC. This gives the protein CASSPGGQGASGGYTF.

The rearrangement links TRBV7-6 to TRBJ1-6; tentative D call: TRBD1 (6 bases). V was pared by 5 bases and J by 7 bases, with 15 bases between. Germline CDR1 and CDR2: SGHVS and FNYEAQ. The CDR3 runs to 15 residues. The CDR3 DNA reads as TGTGCCAGCAGCGGAACCCGGGACAAAAATTCACCCCTCCACTTT. Amino acid sequence: CASSGTRDKNSPLHF.

This sequence joins TRBV4-2 and TRBJ2-4; 11 positions agree with TRBD2. The J segment lost 3 bases and the V segment lost 1 base, leaving 5 bases of the junction unmatched. Per the germline V gene, CDR1 is LGHNA and CDR2 is YNFKEQ. CDR3 length: 17 amino acids. DNA for the CDR3: TGTGCCAGCAGCCAAGGGATTACTAGCGGGGGCAAAAACATTCAGTACTTC. Amino acids: CASSQGITSGGKNIQYF.

The J gene is TRBJ1-1, the V gene TRBV7-6; TRBD1 is a possible D gene (6 bases). Germline V lookup: CDR1 SGHVS, CDR2 FNYEAQ. V lost 5 bases to trimming and J lost 3 bases, with 16 bases between them. CDR3 length: 15 residues. The chain's CDR3 is CASSPRGDTYTEAFF. CDR3 nucleotides: TGTGCCAGCAGCCCTCGGGGGGACACCTACACTGAAGCTTTCTTT.

The rearrangement joins TRBV5-6 to TRBJ1-5, with D possibly TRBD1 on 5 matching bases. Per the germline V gene, CDR1 is SGHDT and CDR2 is YYEEEE. The CDR3 is 15 residues long. V lost 1 base, J lost 3 bases, and 11 bases lay in between. For the CDR3, the DNA is TGTGCCAGCAGCTTGCGCAGGGTCCACAATCAGCCCCAGCATTTT. It codes for CASSLRRVHNQPQHF.

The rearrangement links TRBV7-9 to TRBJ2-3, with D possibly matching TRBD2 (6 bases). V dropped 1 base and J dropped 2 bases, with 7 bases sitting between them. The germline V gene has CDR1 SEHNR and CDR2 FQNEAQ (reference sequence). CDR3 length: 14 amino acids. The CDR3 sequence: CASSLGDFTDTQYF. In DNA form, the CDR3 reads TGTGCCAGCAGCTTAGGGGACTTCACAGATACGCAGTATTTT.

This chain connects TRBV11-2 to TRBJ2-6; 7 positions match TRBD1. Germline assignment: CDR1 SGHAT and CDR2 FQNNGV. The trim removed 5 bases at V and 2 bases at J, leaving 6 bases unmatched. The CDR3 covers 16 residues. The CDR3 reads CASSVDRVAGANVLTF. CDR3 in DNA: TGTGCCAGCAGCGTCGACAGGGTGGCTGGGGCCAACGTCCTGACTTTC.

The DNA for the CDR3 is TGTGCCACCAGCAGAGGGTACGGGGAGGGTGGCTACACCTTC. Its protein is CATSRGYGEGGYTF. The J gene is TRBJ1-2, the V gene TRBV15; D is uncertain. Germline CDR1 and CDR2: LNHNV and YYDKDF (reference sequence). V lost 1 base, J lost 7 bases, and 13 bases lay in between. The CDR3 covers 14 residues.

The J gene is TRBJ1-2, the V gene TRBV30, with D possibly TRBD1 on 6 matching bases. V was pared by 4 bases and J by 6 bases, with 15 bases between. Germline V gene data show CDR1 as GTSNPN and CDR2 as SVGIG (reference sequence). The CDR3 sequence is 13 residues long. This CDR3 is CAWTIHRADGYTF. The CDR3 DNA sequence: TGTGCCTGGACCATACACAGGGCTGATGGCTACACCTTC.

The rearrangement joins TRBV19 to TRBJ2-1, with TRBD2 matching over 10 bases. There are 15 residues in the CDR3. Trimming cost V 7 bases and J 4 bases; bases outside gene matches: 7. Germline-derived CDR1 and CDR2 are LNHDA and SQIVND (reference sequence). The CDR3 DNA follows: TGTGCCAGTACCGGATTTAGCGGGGGGTACAATGAGCAGTTCTTC. Residues: CASTGFSGGYNEQFF.

The gene calls are TRBV19 and TRBJ1-2; D unresolved. Trimming removed 5 bases from V and 9 bases from J, with 13 bases in between. There are 12 residues in the CDR3. Germline assignment: CDR1 LNHDA and CDR2 SQIVND (reference sequence). CDR3 sequence (DNA): TGTGCCAGTAGTTCGAGGAGGTATCGCTACACCTTC. It translates to CASSSRRYRYTF.

The V call is TRBV19, the J call TRBJ1-5, with D unclear. Trimming pared 5 bases from V and 1 base from J, leaving 9 bases between. The CDR3 has 14 residues. Per the germline V gene, CDR1 is LNHDA and CDR2 is SQIVND (reference sequence). Here the CDR3 reads CASSPLRSNQPQHF. CDR3 DNA sequence: TGTGCCAGTAGTCCATTGAGGAGCAATCAGCCCCAGCATTTT.

The chain recombines TRBV7-2 with TRBJ2-7, with 10 bases matching TRBD2. The CDR3 sequence is 18 residues long. The germline V gene has CDR1 SGHTA and CDR2 FQGNSA. V lost 1 base and J lost 4; bases outside the gene matches: 13. CDR3 DNA sequence: TGTGCCAGCAGCTTAGTCCCATCGCGGGGACTAGCGCGGTACGAGCAGTACTTC. Amino acid sequence: CASSLVPSRGLARYEQYF.

The chain links TRBV11-2 to TRBJ1-1; D is perhaps TRBD1 (5 bases). This CDR3 region has 14 residues. The germline V gene has CDR1 SGHAT and CDR2 FQNNGV. V lost 5 bases to trimming and J lost 1 base, with 11 bases between them. The CDR3: CASSRGGTNTEAFF. DNA for the CDR3: TGTGCCAGCAGCCGTGGGGGGACGAACACTGAAGCTTTCTTT.

V usage is TRBV19 and J usage is TRBJ1-2, with TRBD1 identical over 7 bases. The J segment lost 3 bases and the V segment lost 3 bases, leaving 4 bases of the junction unmatched. The CDR3 has 14 amino acids. Germline CDR1 reads LNHDA; CDR2 reads SQIVND (reference sequence). The CDR3 reads CASSIQGGDYGYTF. Here the CDR3 DNA reads TGTGCCAGTAGTATCCAGGGGGGAGACTATGGCTACACCTTC.